This paragraph covers one T cell receptor (beta chain) sequence. What it recognizes is unknown. Treatment denoted: over 15 received Ad26.COV2.S at low or high dose, single or two shots; about five received placebo; per-sample allocation not given. After the first vaccine or placebo injection, samples were drawn on day 63. Donation was by an adult aged 18-55 years who was in Boston. This record comes from a study of Ad26.COV2.S vaccination and SARS-CoV-2 variants. For the study at large: Doses of Ad26.COV2.S were injected into muscle once or twice, 56 days apart. Study findings and constraints: Overall T cell responses may have been underestimated by the analyses of TCR breadth and depth. Substantial response breadth was reportedly seen for spike-specific CD8+ and CD4+ T cells after vaccination.

TCRdb's copy holds only in-frame clones and misses some; the assay was immunoSEQ multiplex PCR. The sample consists of approximately 460,000 clones, roughly nine tenths of them appearing once. Trimming removed 4 bases from V and 9 bases from J, with 13 bases in between. The germline V gene encodes CDR1 MRHNA and CDR2 SNTAGT. The CDR3 is made up of 14 amino acids. The receptor was derived from a person between 18 and 60 years old who received the Ad26.COV2.S COVID-19 vaccine or a placebo. The source was peripheral blood, collected in a trial of Ad26.COV2.S vaccine versus placebo. The J gene is TRBJ1-6, the V gene TRBV6-4, with D maybe TRBD1 (6 bases). For the CDR3, the DNA is TGTGCCAGCAGTGGGACAGTCGGGTCTTCACCCCTCCACTTT. As protein: CASSGTVGSSPLHF.